Given below is one TCR beta chain in context. Antigen unknown. Patients included in sequencing had previously demonstrated CD8+CD57+ cell expansion by flow cytometry. The diagnosis in all patients was severe acquired aplastic anemia. Blood came from patients not yet given any therapy. Template material for TCR beta VDJ and CDR3 profiling consisted of genomic DNA. TCRdb independently ran MiXCR on the reads; one entry per CDR3 protein. The repertoire holds 260,000 or so distinct CDR3 sequences, around 82% seen once, with about 41% in the top ten. The CDR3 loop spans 12 amino acids. The V and J ends lost 5 bases and 4 bases respectively, with 8 bases between them. Germline CDR1 is SGHVS and CDR2 is FQNEAQ. This specimen comes from a study of CD8+CD57+ T cells in acquired aplastic anemia. Study-level background: Each DNA sample taken from sorted CD4+ and CD8+ cells came to 3 to 4 ug on average. Study conclusions and caveats: Some 27 CD8+ CDR3 sequences were shared between patients and controls.

The genes are TRBV7-8 and TRBJ1-2, with D possibly matching TRBD1 (6 bases). The receptor was derived from a human donor with aplastic anemia. The sequencing sample was made of sorted CD4+, CD8+, or CD8+CD57+ T cells (not recorded which) from PBMCs. The CDR3 DNA reads as TGTGCCAGCAGCCTACAGGGCTATGGCTACACCTTC. It translates to CASSLQGYGYTF.